This entry describes one T cell receptor (beta chain). Its antigen is undetermined. Drawn from each donor were approximately 9.5 milliliters of peripheral blood. This sample is part of a study of blood T cells in healthy people across ages. Study-wide background: Template switching captured about one barcoded beta molecule per two T cells.

V shed 4 bases and J shed 4 bases, with 13 bases lying between them. Per germline, CDR1 SGHTA and CDR2 FQGNSA. CDR3 length: 14 amino acids. General observations from the study: The study found TCR beta diversity correlated strongly with naive T cell percentage.

The use of a sample-barcoded 5' primer and a J-beta primer mix characterized a second PCR of roughly 6 to 11 cycles. A single record per CDR3 protein comes from TCRdb applying MiXCR to the 5' RACE reads. The sample holds roughly 800,000 distinct CDR3 sequences; 55% to 75% are singletons and the top ten take about 20%. Sequencing input: blood. The clonotype originates from a man younger than 40 in good health. The chain couples TRBV7-2 to TRBJ1-1; D call uncertain. As DNA, the CDR3 is TGTGCCAGCAGCTCCATCGTGGGTGGCACTGAAGCTTTCTTT. Translating gives CASSSIVGGTEAFF. The complete variable domain, with remaining parts taken from reference TRBV7-2 and TRBJ1-1, reads GAGVSQSPSNKVTEKGKDVELRCDPISGHTALYWYRQSLGQGLEFLIYFQGNSAPDKSGLPSDRFSAERTGGSVSTLTIQRTQQEDSAVYLCASSSIVGGTEAFFGQGTRLTVV.